This T cell receptor beta chain was recovered during a study of blood T cells in healthy people across ages. The study drew donors from healthy Caucasian individuals in Russia aged about 6 to 90. The CDR3 length is 15 residues. The germline gives CDR1 SNHLY, CDR2 FYNNEI. With V trimmed by 3 bases and J by 4 bases, 7 bases remained unmatched. Together with a sample-barcoded 5' primer, a J-beta primer mix was included in a second PCR lasting roughly 6 to 12 cycles. Per-sample output comprised a minimum of 2.5 million paired-end reads containing CDR3. TCRdb processed the 5' RACE reads anew with MiXCR; each CDR3 protein has one entry. The repertoire has approximately 940,000 distinct CDR3 sequences, roughly 43% of them found once; the top ten carry about an eighth. Study observations and caveats: PBMCs that were unsorted prevented a conclusive naive versus antigen-experienced comparison. Researchers report that TCR beta diversity correlated strongly with naive T cell percentage.

Concerning this clonotype itself: Its antigen remains unknown.

The receptor was isolated from a young man in good health. The chain is built from TRBV2 and TRBJ1-2; 8 bases fit TRBD1. The sequenced material came from blood. The CDR3 DNA reads as TGTGCCAGCAGTGAGGGGACAGGTAGCCTCTATGGCTACACCTTC. Translated, it gives CASSEGTGSLYGYTF.